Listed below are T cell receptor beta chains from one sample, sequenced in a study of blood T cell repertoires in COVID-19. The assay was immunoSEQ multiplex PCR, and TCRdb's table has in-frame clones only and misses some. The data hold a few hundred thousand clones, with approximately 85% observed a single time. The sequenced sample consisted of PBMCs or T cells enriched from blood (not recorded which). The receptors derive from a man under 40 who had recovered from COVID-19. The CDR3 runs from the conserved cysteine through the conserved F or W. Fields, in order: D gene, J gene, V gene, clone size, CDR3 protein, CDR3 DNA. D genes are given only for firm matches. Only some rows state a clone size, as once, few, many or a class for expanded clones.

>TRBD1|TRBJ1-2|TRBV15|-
CATRGDSFIPNYGYTF
TGTGCCACCAGGGGGGACAGCTTCATTCCAAACTATGGCTACACCTTC
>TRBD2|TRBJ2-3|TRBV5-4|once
CASMIAGGDTQYF
TGTGCCAGCATGATTGCGGGGGGGGATACGCAGTATTTT
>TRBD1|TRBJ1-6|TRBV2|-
CASGNAGGNSPLHF
TGTGCCAGCGGAAATGCAGGGGGCAATTCACCCCTCCACTTT
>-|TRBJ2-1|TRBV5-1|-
CASSFGQHSGEQFF
TGCGCCAGCAGCTTTGGACAGCATTCCGGTGAGCAGTTCTTC
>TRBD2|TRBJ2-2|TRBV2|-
CATGTSGGDVAGELFF
TGTGCCACTGGGACTAGCGGGGGGGACGTCGCCGGGGAGCTGTTTTTT
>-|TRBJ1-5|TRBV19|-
CASSPGQSNQPQHF
TGTGCCAGTAGCCCAGGACAAAGCAATCAGCCCCAGCATTTT
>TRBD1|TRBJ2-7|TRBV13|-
CASSPEGQGLSSYEQYF
TGTGCCAGCAGCCCAGAAGGACAGGGCCTAAGCTCCTACGAGCAGTACTTC
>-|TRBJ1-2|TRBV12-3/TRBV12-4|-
CASSKQGYGYTF
TGTGCCAGCAGTAAACAGGGATACGGCTACACCTTC
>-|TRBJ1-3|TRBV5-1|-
CASSYHPELFPGNTIYF
TGCGCCAGCAGCTACCATCCCGAGCTTTTTCCTGGAAACACCATATATTTT
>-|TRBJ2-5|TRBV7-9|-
CASSYWTGIQETQYF
TGTGCCAGCAGCTATTGGACGGGAATTCAAGAGACCCAGTACTTC
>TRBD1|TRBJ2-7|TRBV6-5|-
CASSLTGGGGYEQYF
TGTGCCAGCAGTTTGACAGGGGGCGGGGGTTACGAGCAGTACTTC
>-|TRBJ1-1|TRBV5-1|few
CASSERERNTEAFF
TGCGCCAGCAGCGAGAGAGAAAGGAACACTGAAGCTTTCTTT
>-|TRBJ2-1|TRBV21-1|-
CASSKVLALTGVVNNEQFF
TGTGCCAGCAGCAAAGTTCTCGCTTTGACAGGGGTTGTCAACAATGAGCAGTTCTTC
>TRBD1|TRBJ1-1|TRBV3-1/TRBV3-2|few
CASSSHPGQTNTEAFF
TGTGCCAGCAGCTCACACCCGGGACAGACGAACACTGAAGCTTTCTTT
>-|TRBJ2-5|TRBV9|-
CASSVGLQHQETQYF
TGTGCCAGCAGCGTAGGACTCCAGCACCAAGAGACCCAGTACTTC
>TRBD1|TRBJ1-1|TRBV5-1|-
CASSPGTGDYTEAFF
TGCGCCAGCAGCCCGGGGACAGGAGACTACACTGAAGCTTTCTTT
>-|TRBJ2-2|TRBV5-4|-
CASSLNTENTGELFF
TGTGCCAGCAGCTTGAACACAGAGAACACCGGGGAGCTGTTTTTT
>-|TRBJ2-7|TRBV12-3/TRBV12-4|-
CASSSSYEQYF
TGTGCCAGCAGTTCATCCTACGAGCAGTACTTC
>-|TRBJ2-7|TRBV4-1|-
CASSQGLRAEMTYEQYF
TGCGCCAGCAGCCAAGGACTCCGAGCGGAAATGACCTACGAGCAGTACTTC
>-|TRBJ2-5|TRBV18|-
CASSLSGQETQYF
TGTGCCAGCTCACTTTCGGGGCAAGAGACCCAGTACTTC
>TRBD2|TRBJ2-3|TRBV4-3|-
CASSQSGGLSTDTQYF
TGCGCCAGCAGCCAGAGCGGGGGGCTCAGCACAGATACGCAGTATTTT
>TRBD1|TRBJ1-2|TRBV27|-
CASSFGQGVWGSGYTF
TGTGCCAGCAGTTTTGGACAGGGAGTTTGGGGTAGTGGCTACACCTTC
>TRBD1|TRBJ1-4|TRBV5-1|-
CASRRDSGDTNEKLFF
TGCGCCAGCAGACGGGACAGTGGGGATACTAATGAAAAACTGTTTTTT
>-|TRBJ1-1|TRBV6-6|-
CASSYTRQNTEAFF
TGTGCCAGCAGTTACACCCGACAGAACACTGAAGCTTTCTTT
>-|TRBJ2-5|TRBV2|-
CASSDPTGGLGETQYF
TGTGCCAGCAGTGACCCCACCGGGGGTCTAGGAGAGACCCAGTACTTC
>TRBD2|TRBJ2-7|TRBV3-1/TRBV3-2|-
CASSQAGGHEQYF
TGTGCCAGCAGCCAAGCGGGGGGGCACGAGCAGTACTTC
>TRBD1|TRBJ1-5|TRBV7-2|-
CASSPGQGVHQPQHF
TGTGCCAGCAGCCCCGGACAGGGGGTACATCAGCCCCAGCATTTT
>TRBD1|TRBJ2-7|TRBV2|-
CASSLGQGRNEQYF
TGTGCCAGCAGTCTAGGACAGGGGAGGAACGAGCAGTACTTC
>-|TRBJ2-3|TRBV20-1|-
CSASRTPGGLTDTQYF
TGCAGTGCTAGTCGTACCCCGGGGGGCCTCACAGATACGCAGTATTTT
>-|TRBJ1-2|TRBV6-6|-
CASSYSGPKGGYTF
TGTGCCAGCAGTTACTCGGGCCCCAAGGGGGGCTACACCTTC
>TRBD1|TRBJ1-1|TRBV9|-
CASSPRDRVNTEAFF
TGTGCCAGCAGCCCAAGGGACAGGGTGAACACTGAAGCTTTCTTT
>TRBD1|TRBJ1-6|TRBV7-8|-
CASSLGQGNNSPLHF
TGTGCCAGCAGCTTAGGACAGGGAAATAATTCACCCCTCCACTTT
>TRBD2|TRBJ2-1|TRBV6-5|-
CASRSRLAGDNEQFF
TGTGCCAGCAGGAGCCGACTAGCGGGGGACAATGAGCAGTTCTTC
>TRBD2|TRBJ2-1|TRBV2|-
CASSQRGGLNEQFF
TGTGCCAGCAGTCAGCGGGGGGGCCTCAATGAGCAGTTCTTC
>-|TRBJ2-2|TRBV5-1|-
CASSLVAGLNTGELFF
TGCGCCAGCAGCTTGGTAGCTGGGTTGAACACCGGGGAGCTGTTTTTT